This TCR beta chain derives from a study of T cell clonotyping in hematopoietic cell transplantation. General study findings and limits: Broader posttransplant TCR repertoire diversity was predicted by graft donor and pretransplant recipient Inverse Simpson Index values. CD4 and CD8 repertoire contributions could not be separated without sorting.

Documented time point: recipient sample about 28 days before transplant, after cytoreduction. Germline values: CDR1 SGHVS, CDR2 FNYEAQ. The CDR3 is 17 residues long. With V trimmed by 0 bases and J by 4 bases, 7 bases remained unmatched. The data were produced by immunoSEQ multiplex PCR, yet TCRdb's version contains in-frame clones alone and is incomplete. The data hold some 19,000 clones, with roughly 80% observed a single time. Remarks on this clone: The antigen remains undetermined.

The sample consisted of peripheral blood mononuclear cells, taken before stem cell transplant. The source is a man in his sixties with acute myeloid leukemia. Some clones in this sample may be carry-over from other donors' samples. This chain links TRBV7-6 with TRBJ2-5; 11 nucleotides agree with TRBD1. CDR3 in amino acids: CASSLAGQGVDGETQYF. Written as DNA, the CDR3 is TGTGCCAGCAGCTTAGCGGGACAGGGGGTAGATGGAGAGACCCAGTACTTC.